Sequencing of this TCR beta chain was carried out in a study of T cells in women clearing cervical HPV infection. Overall study findings and caveats: Combining TCR richness with V gene abundances gave approximately 0.8 AUC. Timing of associations relative to infection is unclear; T-cell subsets were not isolated.

The table came from immunoSEQ multiplex PCR; TCRdb's copy has only in-frame clones and leaves some out. The repertoire shows some 43,000 clones; the top ten hold approximately 0.98%. Trimming took off 4 bases at V and 8 bases at J, with 13 bases between the two ends. Germline values: CDR1 SGHNT, CDR2 YYREEE (reference sequence). The CDR3 covers 13 residues. With respect to this clone: Its cognate antigen is unknown. The CDR3 end falls 3 residues outside the read, so it is completed with the germline J gene.

All donors had a single incident cervical HPV16 infection, not prevalent. Dot-blot hybridization genotyped cervical HPV amplified with MY09/MY11 PCR. The chain joins TRBV5-4 to TRBJ2-1, with D perhaps TRBD2 (6 bases). Sequencing used blood buffy coat. This sequence originates from a woman between 18 and 69 years old with a cervical HPV16 infection that either progressed to CIN3+ or cleared (not recorded which). The covered CDR3 bases are TGTGCCAGCAGCCCCGTGGGGGGACATGAG. This encodes CASSPVGGHE. The entire CDR3 sequence reads CASSPVGGHEQFF.